The T cell receptor beta chain described here comes from a study of T cell repertoires in cytomegalovirus infection. Study results and limitations: Carriage of CMV together with the relevant HLA was identifiable through cumulative public TCR beta family frequency. In two of eight donors, the top clonotype was HLA-C-restricted CMV-specific.

A note on this clonotype: Antigen specificity is unknown.

TCRdb reprocessed the reads with MiXCR, giving one entry per CDR3 protein. The table records more than 50,000 distinct CDR3 sequences, approximately 36% of them present only once. V was pared by 3 bases and J by 2 bases, with 4 bases between. This CDR3 contains 13 residues. From germline, CDR1 is LGHNT and CDR2 FRNRAP. Sequences were obtained from PBMCs, sequenced either directly or after in vitro stimulation (not recorded which). The source of this sequence is a human donor in good health (CMV status not recorded). Some clones in this sample may be carry-over from other donors' samples. V usage is TRBV12-5 and J usage is TRBJ2-2; D uncertain. The CDR3 DNA reads TGTGCTAGTGGTTTTCCCAACACCGGGGAGCTGTTTTTT. Protein sequence: CASGFPNTGELFF. The full variable domain, completed using reference TRBV12-5 and TRBJ2-2, is DARVTQTPRHKVTEMGQEVTMRCQPILGHNTVFWYRQTMMQGLELLAYFRNRAPLDDSGMPKDRFSAEMPDATLATLKIQPSEPRDSAVYFCASGFPNTGELFFGEGSRLTVL.